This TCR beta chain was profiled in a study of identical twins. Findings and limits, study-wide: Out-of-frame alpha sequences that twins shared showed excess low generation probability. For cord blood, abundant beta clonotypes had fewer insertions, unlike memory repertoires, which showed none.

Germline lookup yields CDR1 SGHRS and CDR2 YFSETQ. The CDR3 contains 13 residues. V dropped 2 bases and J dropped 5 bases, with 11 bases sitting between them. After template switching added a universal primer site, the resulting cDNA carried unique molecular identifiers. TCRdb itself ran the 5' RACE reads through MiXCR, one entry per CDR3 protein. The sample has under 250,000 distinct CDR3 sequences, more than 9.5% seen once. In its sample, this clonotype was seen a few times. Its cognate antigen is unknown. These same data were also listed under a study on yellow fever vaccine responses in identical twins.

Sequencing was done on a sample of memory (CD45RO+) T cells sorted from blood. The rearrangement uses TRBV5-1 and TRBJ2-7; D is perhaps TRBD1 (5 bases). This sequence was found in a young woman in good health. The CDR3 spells CASSLVGLDEQYF. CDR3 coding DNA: TGCGCCAGCAGCTTAGTGGGGCTAGACGAGCAGTACTTC. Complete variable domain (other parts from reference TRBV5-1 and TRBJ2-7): KAGVTQTPRYLIKTRGQQVTLSCSPISGHRSVSWYQQTPGQGLQFLFEYFSETQRNKGNFPGRFSGRQFSNSRSEMNVSTLELGDSALYLCASSLVGLDEQYFGPGTRLTVT.